The next 32 T cell receptor beta chains were all read from a single sample in a study of PD-1 blockade in classical Hodgkin lymphoma (dated by TCRdb to the early 2020s). Library method: the immunoSEQ multiplex PCR assay. TCRdb holds this immuneACCESS table with in-frame rearrangements only. Some clones are missing; in checked studies, unresolved V genes explain under half, and the rest has no known cause. The sample records 110,000 or so clones, approximately 89% of which are singletons. The ten largest clones take up under 20% of the sample. The sample's time point, from its label and the paper: cycle 4 day 1 (C4D1), after 6 weeks of nivolumab. Every trial patient had relapsed after autologous stem cell transplantation, and cohorts A, B and C differed in prior brentuximab vedotin exposure. The specimen comprised peripheral blood mononuclear cells (PBMCs), sampled before the fourth cycle of nivolumab. The receptors originated from a human donor with classical Hodgkin lymphoma.

The V and J genes are TRBV27 and TRBJ2-1, with 10 bases matching TRBD2. There are 15 residues in the CDR3. Germline V lookup: CDR1 MNHEY, CDR2 SMNVEV (reference sequence). J lost 6 bases, V lost 6 bases, and 8 bases had no gene match. The CDR3 DNA follows: TGTGCCAGCAGGGTGAGCGGGAGGGCCCGCAATGAGCAGTTCTTC. It yields the protein CASRVSGRARNEQFF.

This clone was counted a few times. The gene calls are TRBV7-9 and TRBJ1-1, with 9 bases matching TRBD1. The CDR3 is 16 amino acids. Trimming removed 4 bases from V and 0 bases from J; junction bases left unmatched: 6. Germline V lookup: CDR1 SEHNR, CDR2 FQNEAQ (reference sequence). The CDR3 loop reads CASSSRDRDLNTEAFF. CDR3 nucleotide sequence: TGTGCCAGCAGCTCTAGGGACAGGGATCTGAACACTGAAGCTTTCTTT. Using reference TRBV7-9 and TRBJ1-1 for the parts outside the CDR3, the full variable domain is DTGVSQNPRHKITKRGQNVTFRCDPISEHNRLYWYRQTLGQGPEFLTYFQNEAQLEKSRLLSDRFSAERPKGSFSTLEIQRTEQGDSAMYLCASSSRDRDLNTEAFFGQGTRLTVV.

The genes are TRBV5-1 and TRBJ1-1; D call uncertain. Germline V lookup: CDR1 SGHRS, CDR2 YFSETQ. Trimming removed 1 base from V and 0 bases from J, with 4 bases in between. The CDR3 is 13 residues long. CDR3 nucleotide sequence: TGCGCCAGCAGCTTGCGGATGAACACTGAAGCTTTCTTT. It is translated as CASSLRMNTEAFF.

CDR3 amino acids: CASSYNSGMDTGELFF. CDR3 nucleotide sequence: TGTGCCAGCAGTTATAATAGCGGTATGGACACCGGGGAGCTGTTTTTT. The chain carries TRBV6-5 and TRBJ2-2, with D possibly being TRBD2 (6 bases). The CDR3 is 16 amino acids. The V gene's germline CDR1 is MNHEY and CDR2 SVGAGI. The V and J ends lost 3 bases and 3 bases respectively, with 14 bases between them.

The rearrangement links TRBV18 to TRBJ2-1; D unclear. The germline V gene encodes CDR1 KGHSH and CDR2 LQKENI. The germline V and J ends were trimmed by 3 bases and 5 bases, with 8 bases remaining between them. The CDR3 consists of 13 residues. The CDR3 DNA follows: TGTGCCAGCTCACCCTGGTTGGACAATGAGCAGTTCTTC. It is translated as CASSPWLDNEQFF.

The V gene is TRBV19, the J gene TRBJ2-7, with TRBD2 matching over 7 bases. The V gene end was trimmed by 3 bases and the J gene end by 1 base; junction bases not matched to a gene: 18. Per germline, CDR1 LNHDA and CDR2 SQIVND (reference sequence). The CDR3 has 19 residues. As DNA, the CDR3 is TGTGCCAGTAGTATGTCCCTCCTCCAGCGGGGCAATCAGTCCTACGAGCAGTACTTC. Amino acids: CASSMSLLQRGNQSYEQYF.

The genes are TRBV4-1 and TRBJ1-3; possibly TRBD1 for D (6 bases). Germline V gene sequence: CDR1 MGHRA, CDR2 YSYEKL. There are 17 residues in the CDR3. V lost 6 bases, J lost 0 bases, and 18 bases lay in between. CDR3 DNA: TGCGCCAGCAGGGCGTTAATCAGGGGACTCTCTGGAAACACCATATATTTT. Translated, it gives CASRALIRGLSGNTIYF.

The chain recombines TRBV10-3 with TRBJ2-1, with D uncertain. V dropped 3 bases and J dropped 9 bases, with 6 bases sitting between them. The V gene's germline CDR1 is ENHRY and CDR2 SYGVKD. The CDR3 loop spans 11 amino acids. CDR3 nucleotide sequence: TGTGCCATCAGTGAAAGCTTTGAGCAGTTCTTC. Translating it yields CAISESFEQFF.

This clone was observed a single time. The chain employs TRBV27 and TRBJ2-2; 7 bases are shared with TRBD2. The CDR3 spans 15 residues. Trimming cost V 7 bases and J 4 bases; bases outside gene matches: 9. Germline V gene data show CDR1 as MNHEY and CDR2 as SMNVEV (reference sequence). CDR3 DNA sequence: TGTGCCAGCAAAAAGGGCGGGAGTTTCACCGGGGAGCTGTTTTTT. This sequence encodes CASKKGGSFTGELFF.

The genes are TRBV30 and TRBJ1-5; 8 bases are a match to TRBD1. CDR3 size: 14 residues. Germline loops: CDR1 GTSNPN, CDR2 SVGIG (reference sequence). The J segment lost 6 bases and the V segment lost 1 base, leaving 5 bases of the junction unmatched. The CDR3 region is CAWSDGTGSQPQHF. For the CDR3, the DNA is TGTGCCTGGAGTGACGGGACAGGCAGTCAGCCCCAGCATTTT.

The gene calls are TRBV5-6 and TRBJ2-1; D gene unclear. The CDR3 totals 11 residues. V lost 1 base and J lost 9, with 5 bases in between. The germline CDR1 and CDR2 sequences are SGHDT and YYEEEE. CDR3 sequence (DNA): TGTGCCAGCAGCTTGAGAGGTGAGCAGTTCTTC. Its protein product is CASSLRGEQFF. The entire variable domain, with the rest obtained from reference TRBV5-6 and TRBJ2-1, is as follows: DAGVTQSPTHLIKTRGQQVTLRCSPKSGHDTVSWYQQALGQGPQFIFQYYEEEERQRGNFPDRFSGHQFPNYSSELNVNALLLGDSALYLCASSLRGEQFFGPGTRLTVL.

The V gene is TRBV6-5, the J gene TRBJ1-2; D perhaps matches TRBD1 (5 bases). The CDR3 runs 14 residues. Germline values: CDR1 MNHEY, CDR2 SVGAGI. Trimming removed 7 bases at V and 7 bases at J, with 19 bases between. The CDR3 region is CASTITSGAGGYTF. DNA for the CDR3: TGTGCCAGCACCATTACATCCGGGGCGGGTGGCTACACCTTC.

The rearrangement joins TRBV19 to TRBJ1-2, with no clear D. Germline V gene sequence: CDR1 LNHDA, CDR2 SQIVND (reference sequence). The CDR3 consists of 17 residues. Trimming shortened V by 5 bases and J by 0 bases, and 19 bases separated the two germline ends. This chain's CDR3 is CASSGVNLGAANYGYTF. In DNA, the CDR3 is TGTGCCAGTAGTGGAGTAAACCTAGGAGCAGCTAACTATGGCTACACCTTC.

The CDR3, as DNA: TGTGCCAGCAGCCGGGATAACTCCTACAATGAGCAGTTCTTC. Amino acids: CASSRDNSYNEQFF. The chain combines TRBV27 with TRBJ2-1, with D possibly matching TRBD2 (5 bases). The V end lost 6 bases, the J end lost 0 bases, and 9 bases lay between the germline ends. Germline assignment: CDR1 MNHEY and CDR2 SMNVEV (reference sequence). The length of the CDR3 is 14 residues.

This sequence joins TRBV27 and TRBJ2-3, with 9 nucleotides matching TRBD2. Germline CDR1 is MNHEY and CDR2 is SMNVEV (reference sequence). The V segment lost 2 bases and the J segment 4 bases; nucleotides outside the gene matches: 4. The CDR3 consists of 15 residues. CDR3 sequence reads: CASSLVAGVADTQYF. The DNA of the CDR3 is TGTGCCAGCAGTTTAGTAGCGGGAGTTGCAGATACGCAGTATTTT.

V gene TRBV27 combines with J gene TRBJ2-4; 8 bases match TRBD2. Looked up from germline, CDR1 is MNHEY and CDR2 is SMNVEV (reference sequence). With V trimmed by 4 bases and J by 6 bases, 14 bases remained unmatched. CDR3 length equals 17 residues. CDR3 in DNA: TGTGCCAGCAGTTCCCCGGCTAGCGGGTCTTGGGGAAACATTCAGTACTTC. It specifies CASSSPASGSWGNIQYF.

This chain links TRBV6-5 with TRBJ2-5, with 10 nucleotides matching TRBD2. Looked up from germline, CDR1 is MNHEY and CDR2 is SVGAGI. CDR3 length: 16 amino acids. V was clipped by 2 bases and J by 5 bases; unmatched bases: 8. CDR3 nucleotides: TGTGCCAGCAGTTACGTGAGCGGGAGGGCCCTGGAGACCCAGTACTTC. Amino acid sequence: CASSYVSGRALETQYF.

This clone came up once. The chain combines TRBV2 with TRBJ2-2; D might be TRBD1 (5 bases). The V gene's germline CDR1 is SNHLY and CDR2 FYNNEI. Trimming cost V 1 base and J 4 bases, with 10 bases left between them. The CDR3 contains 15 residues. Here the CDR3 reads CASSEGGAGTGELFF. The CDR3 nucleotides read TGTGCCAGCAGTGAAGGTGGGGCCGGCACCGGGGAGCTGTTTTTT.

This rearrangement joins TRBV6-1 to TRBJ2-7; TRBD2 agrees at 7 bases. CDR1 and CDR2 from the germline V gene are MNHNS and SASEGT. Trimming cost V 10 bases and J 2 bases; bases outside gene matches: 8. CDR3 length: 13 amino acids. The CDR3 DNA reads TGTGCCACTTCCGGGACTACCCCCTACGAGCAGTACTTC. This gives the protein CATSGTTPYEQYF.

The chain links TRBV28 to TRBJ1-5; D is unclear. The germline CDR1 and CDR2 sequences are MDHEN and SYDVKM. This CDR3 contains 15 residues. Trimming shortened V by 5 bases and J by 1 base, and 12 bases separated the two germline ends. The CDR3 sequence: CASSRRLGSNQPQHF. DNA of the CDR3: TGTGCCAGCAGTCGCCGACTGGGAAGCAATCAGCCCCAGCATTTT.

The V call is TRBV5-1, the J call TRBJ2-7; D tentatively reads TRBD1 or TRBD2 (5 bases each). The CDR3 is 13 amino acids. The V end was cut by 2 bases, the J end by 5 bases, with 11 bases between. CDR1 and CDR2 (germline): SGHRS, YFSETQ. The CDR3 nucleotides are TGCGCCAGCAGCTTACCTAGCAGGGACGAGCAGTACTTC. Translated: CASSLPSRDEQYF.

The V gene is TRBV30, the J gene TRBJ1-5, with unresolved D. Germline lookup yields CDR1 GTSNPN and CDR2 SVGIG (reference sequence). Trimming removed 5 bases at V and 1 base at J, with 12 bases between. The length of the CDR3 is 14 residues. This CDR3 reads CAWSLGNSNQPQHF. Here the CDR3 DNA reads TGTGCCTGGTCCCTAGGGAACAGCAATCAGCCCCAGCATTTT.

This chain uses TRBV6-6 with TRBJ2-7; D is unresolved. V was clipped by 2 bases and J by 1 base, with 6 bases between them. The CDR3 has 13 residues. Germline V gives CDR1 MNHNY, CDR2 SVGAGI (reference sequence). CDR3 sequence: CASSYGPSYEQYF. The CDR3 DNA follows: TGTGCCAGCAGTTACGGGCCTTCCTACGAGCAGTACTTC.

The chain employs TRBV7-2 and TRBJ2-1, with TRBD2 identical over 13 bases. V was clipped by 4 bases and J by 12 bases; unmatched bases: 6. CDR1 is SGHTA, CDR2 FQGNSA, per germline. This CDR3 is built from 14 residues. CDR3 loop: CASSSGLAGDPQFF. The CDR3 DNA follows: TGTGCCAGCAGCTCCGGACTAGCGGGAGATCCGCAGTTCTTC.

The V and J genes are TRBV10-2 and TRBJ1-5; D uncertain. Germline V CDR1 and CDR2: WSHSY, SAAADI. With 7 bases removed from V and 0 bases from J, the gap between germline ends came to 13 bases. This CDR3 region has 15 residues. DNA of the CDR3: TGCGCCAGCAAAAGAGACGGCTATAGCAATCAGCCCCAGCATTTT. Protein product: CASKRDGYSNQPQHF.

The chain joins TRBV27 to TRBJ2-1; D is tentatively TRBD1 or TRBD2 (5 bases each). Trimming removed 0 bases from V and 7 bases from J, with 16 bases in between. The CDR3 sequence is 16 residues long. The V gene's germline CDR1 is MNHEY and CDR2 SMNVEV (reference sequence). CDR3 in amino acids: CASSLSGTLGPNEQFF. Here the CDR3 DNA reads TGTGCCAGCAGTTTATCAGGGACCCTTGGACCTAATGAGCAGTTCTTC.

The CDR3, as DNA: TGTGCCAGCCAATCGGCCGGGAAGACAGGGGCGAAACTGTTTTTT. Translated, it gives CASQSAGKTGAKLFF. The chain couples TRBV6-1 to TRBJ1-4; 8 bases are a match to TRBD1. The CDR3 is 15 residues long. Germline assignment: CDR1 MNHNS and CDR2 SASEGT. Trimming at V came to 8 bases and at J to 11 bases, leaving 16 bases not matched to a gene.

V is TRBV6-1 and J is TRBJ2-2, with D maybe TRBD1 (6 bases). CDR3 length equals 14 residues. Germline V gives CDR1 MNHNS, CDR2 SASEGT. Trimming stripped 4 bases from V and 7 bases from J, with 13 bases between. CDR3 DNA sequence: TGTGCCAGCAGTGTTCAGGGGTCCGGCGGGGAGCTGTTTTTT. Amino acid sequence: CASSVQGSGGELFF.

This chain uses TRBV5-1 with TRBJ1-2, with D maybe TRBD1 (6 bases). CDR3 length: 16 amino acids. CDR1 SGHRS and CDR2 YFSETQ come from the germline V gene. V lost 3 bases, J lost 2 bases, and 17 bases lay in between. The chain's CDR3 is CASSSRRDTTNYGYTF. In DNA, the CDR3 is TGCGCCAGCAGCTCTCGTCGGGACACCACAAACTATGGCTACACCTTC.

V and J are TRBV2 and TRBJ2-1, with 14 bases fitting TRBD2. Per the germline V gene, CDR1 is SNHLY and CDR2 is FYNNEI. V dropped 4 bases and J dropped 4; count of bases not matched to a gene: 9. This CDR3 is built from 18 residues. CDR3 in amino acids: CASSGGLAGGRGYNEQFF. CDR3 DNA sequence: TGTGCCAGCAGTGGTGGACTAGCGGGAGGAAGGGGTTACAATGAGCAGTTCTTC.

This sequence joins TRBV19 and TRBJ1-2; D remains unclear. V lost 0 bases and J 5 bases, leaving 7 bases between the germline ends. Germline V CDR1 and CDR2: LNHDA, SQIVND (reference sequence). The CDR3 consists of 13 residues. In DNA form, the CDR3 reads TGTGCCAGTAGTATAGATCGAGGTTATGGCTACACCTTC. It yields the protein CASSIDRGYGYTF.

J is TRBJ2-7 and V is TRBV5-4, with 8 bases that match TRBD2. The germline gives CDR1 SGHNT, CDR2 YYREEE (reference sequence). The CDR3 has 15 residues. With 3 bases clipped from V and 12 bases from J, the junction kept 17 bases outside the gene matches. Here the CDR3 DNA reads TGTGCCAGCAGCTGGGGGGACTCGGGACTAGGTTTGACGTACTTC. Translated, it gives CASSWGDSGLGLTYF.